Each of the 32 T cell receptor beta chains below was sequenced from the same sample in a study of blood T cell repertoires in COVID-19. TCRdb's table, derived via immunoSEQ multiplex PCR, lists solely in-frame clones and lacks some. The sample records approximately 300,000 clones, 80% to 95% being singletons. Source material: peripheral blood. The receptor set was obtained from a woman between 25 and 40 years old with COVID-19, enrolled during active disease.

The chain is built from TRBV11-3 and TRBJ1-2; D may be TRBD1 (6 bases). Germline V CDR1 and CDR2: SGHNT, YENEEA. Trimming took 4 bases from V and 2 from J, leaving 17 bases between them. This CDR3 comprises 16 residues. The CDR3 region is CASSSQTYRENYGYTF. The CDR3 bases are TGTGCCAGCAGCTCTCAGACCTACAGGGAAAACTATGGCTACACCTTC.

The chain uses TRBV7-9 and TRBJ1-2; D may be TRBD1 (5 bases). The germline V and J ends were trimmed by 5 bases and 3 bases, with 16 bases remaining between them. CDR1 and CDR2 (germline): SEHNR, FQNEAQ (reference sequence). This CDR3 spans 15 amino acids. The CDR3 sequence: CASSRNVGDYYGYTF. The CDR3 DNA follows: TGTGCCAGCAGCCGAAACGTAGGGGATTACTATGGCTACACCTTC.

The V gene is TRBV11-2, the J gene TRBJ2-5; 9 bases agree with TRBD1. Germline-derived CDR1 and CDR2 are SGHAT and FQNNGV. The CDR3 totals 17 residues. J was trimmed by 1 base and V by 0 bases; bases with no gene match: 6. The CDR3 is CASSLEQGAEIQETQYF. The CDR3 coding sequence is TGTGCCAGCAGCTTAGAACAGGGGGCAGAAATCCAAGAGACCCAGTACTTC. The full variable domain, its missing parts supplied by reference TRBV11-2 and TRBJ2-5, is EAGVAQSPRYKIIEKRQSVAFWCNPISGHATLYWYQQILGQGPKLLIQFQNNGVVDDSQLPKDRFSAERLKGVDSTLKIQPAKLEDSAVYLCASSLEQGAEIQETQYFGPGTRLLVL.

The rearrangement links TRBV19 to TRBJ2-7; 10 bases are a match to TRBD1. V shed 6 bases, J shed 6 bases, and the junction held 8 bases outside the gene matches. This CDR3 is 14 amino acids long. Germline V gene lookup returns CDR1 LNHDA and CDR2 SQIVND (reference sequence). The CDR3 is CASSRDRGQTEQYF. The CDR3 nucleotides read TGTGCCAGTAGCAGAGACAGGGGGCAGACCGAGCAGTACTTC.

This chain joins TRBV6-5 and TRBJ1-3; D is possibly TRBD1 (5 bases). The CDR3 has 14 amino acids. V lost 10 bases, J lost 5 bases, and 18 bases lay in between. Germline values: CDR1 MNHEY, CDR2 SVGAGI. The CDR3 DNA reads as TGTGCCAAAACCACCCATAGGGGTAGAAACACCATATATTTT. The encoded protein is CAKTTHRGRNTIYF.

The rearrangement links TRBV19 to TRBJ2-7; D is perhaps TRBD1 (6 bases). V lost 5 bases and J 0 bases, leaving 11 bases between the germline ends. This CDR3 has 14 residues. CDR1 and CDR2 (germline): LNHDA, SQIVND (reference sequence). The CDR3 sequence: CASSATGSSYEQYF. As DNA, the CDR3 is TGTGCCAGTAGTGCAACAGGGAGCTCCTACGAGCAGTACTTC. The variable domain in full, with the rest retrieved from reference TRBV19 and TRBJ2-7, is DGGITQSPKYLFRKEGQNVTLSCEQNLNHDAMYWYRQDPGQGLRLIYYSQIVNDFQKGDIAEGYSVSREKKESFPLTVTSAQKNPTAFYLCASSATGSSYEQYFGPGTRLTVT.

This rearrangement joins TRBV5-1 to TRBJ2-7; TRBD2 might be the D (6 bases). Germline V gene data show CDR1 as SGHRS and CDR2 as YFSETQ. The V and J ends lost 1 base and 2 bases respectively, with 10 bases between them. The CDR3 runs to 14 residues. As DNA, the CDR3 is TGCGCCAGCAGCTTGTATCTAGCGCCCTACGAGCAGTACTTC. This codes for CASSLYLAPYEQYF.

The V call is TRBV5-3, the J call TRBJ2-2; D not resolved. TRBV5-3 is identified as an open reading frame with a role that is uncertain. There are 14 residues in the CDR3. The V end was cut by 3 bases, the J end by 2 bases, with 8 bases between. CDR3 region: CARSSQTNTGELFF. The CDR3 DNA reads TGTGCCAGAAGCTCACAAACCAACACCGGGGAGCTGTTTTTT.

The chain has TRBV19 and TRBJ1-3; D unresolved. Trimming left V 7 bases short and J 0 bases short, with 10 bases between. CDR1 is LNHDA and CDR2 is SQIVND in the germline V gene (reference sequence). The length of the CDR3 is 14 residues. The CDR3 here is CASMYGPSGNTIYF. CDR3 DNA: TGTGCCAGTATGTACGGTCCCTCTGGAAACACCATATATTTT.

J is TRBJ2-7 and V is TRBV14; 10 bases match TRBD1. The CDR3 runs to 14 residues. Germline V gene data show CDR1 as SGHDN and CDR2 as FVKESK. V lost 4 bases, J lost 0 bases, and 0 bases stayed unmatched. The CDR3 nucleotides are TGTGCCAGCAGCCGGACAGGGGGCTCCTACGAGCAGTACTTC. Protein product: CASSRTGGSYEQYF. Combining the CDR3 with reference TRBV14 and TRBJ2-7 gives the whole variable domain EAGVTQFPSHSVIEKGQTVTLRCDPISGHDNLYWYRRVMGKEIKFLLHFVKESKQDESGMPNNRFLAERTGGTYSTLKVQPAELEDSGVYFCASSRTGGSYEQYFGPGTRLTVT.

Concerning this clone itself: This specimen includes other DNA sequences encoding the same CDR3. The rearrangement uses TRBV6-5 and TRBJ1-5; a possible D gene is TRBD1 (6 bases). Germline V gene lookup returns CDR1 MNHEY and CDR2 SVGAGI. V was clipped by 6 bases and J by 1 base, with 13 bases between them. The CDR3 loop spans 15 amino acids. The CDR3 spells CASRQGSLSNQPQHF. The CDR3 bases are TGTGCCAGCAGACAGGGATCGTTAAGCAATCAGCCCCAGCATTTT.

The chain is built from TRBV29-1 and TRBJ1-1; 8 bases match TRBD1. V lost 6 bases and J lost 1; bases outside the gene matches: 4. Germline values: CDR1 SQVTM, CDR2 ANQGSEA. The CDR3 spans 13 residues. This CDR3 reads CSVTGGSNTEAFF. The CDR3 DNA sequence: TGCAGCGTAACAGGGGGATCGAACACTGAAGCTTTCTTT.

This clone was seen only a few times. V is TRBV6-4 and J is TRBJ1-2, with a weak D call TRBD1 (6 bases). Between the trimmed V and J ends, which lost 0 bases and 6 bases, there was a span of 14 bases. CDR3 length: 15 residues. Germline loops: CDR1 MRHNA, CDR2 SNTAGT. The DNA of the CDR3 is TGTGCCAGCAGTGACTCGACTGGGGGCGCCGATGGCTACACCTTC. It is translated as CASSDSTGGADGYTF.

V is TRBV27 and J is TRBJ2-7; 8 positions agree with TRBD1. The V gene's germline CDR1 is MNHEY and CDR2 SMNVEV (reference sequence). Trimming at V came to 5 bases and at J to 5 bases, leaving 8 bases not matched to a gene. CDR3 length: 14 residues. The CDR3 bases are TGTGCCAGCAGTCCCCCGGACAGGGCCCACGAGCAGTACTTC. Its translation: CASSPPDRAHEQYF.

This chain connects TRBV7-2 to TRBJ2-3; D gene unclear. Germline values: CDR1 SGHTA, CDR2 FQGNSA. The CDR3 sequence is 15 residues long. V lost 6 bases to trimming and J lost 2 bases, with 15 bases between them. The CDR3 loop reads CASSPALRFTDTQYF. CDR3 nucleotide sequence: TGTGCCAGCAGTCCCGCGTTGCGATTCACAGATACGCAGTATTTT.

The gene calls are TRBV10-2 and TRBJ2-7, with 7 bases identical to TRBD2. The CDR3 is made up of 15 amino acids. Looked up from germline, CDR1 is WSHSY and CDR2 is SAAADI. The J segment lost 0 bases and the V segment lost 4 bases, leaving 6 bases of the junction unmatched. The CDR3 protein is CASSGTRIGSYEQYF. The CDR3 region has the DNA TGCGCCAGCAGTGGGACTAGGATCGGCTCCTACGAGCAGTACTTC.

The rearrangement joins TRBV28 to TRBJ1-2; D is unresolved. The CDR3 covers 15 residues. Trimming removed 6 bases from V and 7 bases from J, with 21 bases in between. Germline CDR1 is MDHEN and CDR2 is SYDVKM. The CDR3 sequence is CASSLDSPSLGGYTF. The CDR3 coding sequence is TGTGCCAGCAGCCTTGACTCCCCCTCCTTGGGTGGCTACACCTTC.

V and J are TRBV15 and TRBJ2-1; tentatively, D is TRBD2 (6 bases). The germline gives CDR1 LNHNV, CDR2 YYDKDF (reference sequence). This CDR3 has 15 residues. With 5 bases removed from V and 0 bases from J, the gap between germline ends came to 11 bases. The DNA of the CDR3 is TGTGCCACCAGCGCCGGGGGAAGCTCCTACAATGAGCAGTTCTTC. Translation: CATSAGGSSYNEQFF.

The J gene is TRBJ2-1, the V gene TRBV7-3; D might be TRBD2 (5 bases). V was trimmed by 5 bases and J by 9 bases, leaving 8 bases between them. CDR1 is SGHTA, CDR2 FQGTGA, per germline. The CDR3 covers 11 residues. The CDR3 sequence is CASSLSGEQFF. In DNA, the CDR3 is TGTGCCAGCAGCCTCAGCGGTGAGCAGTTCTTC. Using reference TRBV7-3 and TRBJ2-1 for the parts outside the CDR3, the full variable domain is GAGVSQTPSNKVTEKGKYVELRCDPISGHTALYWYRQSLGQGPEFLIYFQGTGAADDSGLPNDRFFAVRPEGSVSTLKIQRTERGDSAVYLCASSLSGEQFFGPGTRLTVL.

The chain carries TRBV27 and TRBJ1-5, with TRBD1 as a possible D gene (5 bases). Trimming took 3 bases from V and 6 from J, leaving 12 bases between them. This CDR3 contains 14 residues. In germline, CDR1 is MNHEY, CDR2 SMNVEV (reference sequence). CDR3 coding DNA: TGTGCCAGCAGTTTGGCAGGGAGGGGTCAGCCCCAGCATTTT. Translated: CASSLAGRGQPQHF.

This chain joins TRBV18 and TRBJ2-5; 10 bases map to TRBD2. J gave up 5 bases and V 6 bases, and 9 bases lay outside the gene matches. Germline loops: CDR1 KGHSH, CDR2 LQKENI. CDR3 size: 15 residues. The CDR3 DNA follows: TGTGCCAGCTCCTCGCCGGGACTAGCGAGGGAGACCCAGTACTTC. Residues: CASSSPGLARETQYF. Looking up the rest from reference TRBV18 and TRBJ2-5 gives the full variable domain: NAGVMQNPRHLVRRRGQEARLRCSPMKGHSHVYWYRQLPEEGLKFMVYLQKENIIDESGMPKERFSAEFPKEGPSILRIQQVVRGDSAAYFCASSSPGLARETQYFGPGTRLLVL.

V usage is TRBV7-9 and J usage is TRBJ2-6; D might be TRBD1 (6 bases). Germline CDR1 and CDR2: SEHNR and FQNEAQ (reference sequence). The CDR3 consists of 13 residues. CDR3 coding DNA: TGTGCTGAGCAGGGGACTGGGGCCAACGTCCTGACTTTC. It yields the protein CAEQGTGANVLTF. Combining the CDR3 with reference TRBV7-9 and TRBJ2-6 gives the whole variable domain DTGVSQNPRHKITKRGQNVTFRCDPISEHNRLYWYRQTLGQGPEFLTYFQNEAQLEKSRLLSDRFSAERPKGSFSTLEIQRTEQGDSAMYLCAEQGTGANVLTFGAGSRLTVL.

This clone was counted between two and nine times. As DNA, the CDR3 is TGTGCCAGCAGTGAAGGCTCAGGGGACACCGGGGAGCTGTTTTTT. Amino acid sequence: CASSEGSGDTGELFF. The rearrangement joins TRBV6-1 to TRBJ2-2, with TRBD1 as a possible D gene (6 bases). The CDR3 is made up of 15 amino acids. Trimming pared 1 base from V and 3 bases from J, leaving 9 bases between. Germline V gene sequence: CDR1 MNHNS, CDR2 SASEGT.

V is TRBV28 and J is TRBJ1-1, with D perhaps TRBD1 (5 bases). V was trimmed by 8 bases and J by 0 bases, leaving 19 bases between them. The germline V gene encodes CDR1 MDHEN and CDR2 SYDVKM. CDR3 length: 16 residues. CDR3: CASGDRGLDMNTEAFF. The CDR3 DNA is TGTGCCAGCGGTGACAGAGGCTTAGACATGAACACTGAAGCTTTCTTT. The whole variable domain, filled in from reference TRBV28 and TRBJ1-1, reads DVKVTQSSRYLVKRTGEKVFLECVQDMDHENMFWYRQDPGLGLRLIYFSYDVKMKEKGDIPEGYSVSREKKERFSLILESASTNQTSMYLCASGDRGLDMNTEAFFGQGTRLTVV.

There are a few counts of this clone. The CDR3 DNA follows: TGTGCCAGCAGCATTATGTTGAACACTGAAGCTTTCTTT. Translating gives CASSIMLNTEAFF. J is TRBJ1-1 and V is TRBV7-3; D remains ambiguous. The CDR3 runs 13 residues. Germline loops: CDR1 SGHTA, CDR2 FQGTGA. Trimming cost V 5 bases and J 0 bases, with 7 bases left between them.

The chain joins TRBV11-2 to TRBJ1-3, with D unresolved. Trimming shortened V by 11 bases and J by 0 bases, and 14 bases separated the two germline ends. The CDR3 is 14 amino acids. Germline CDR1 and CDR2: SGHAT and FQNNGV. CDR3 sequence (DNA): TGTGCCCGACCTGGCGGCAGCTCTGGAAACACCATATATTTT. Translation: CARPGGSSGNTIYF.

The genes are TRBV24-1 and TRBJ1-2; TRBD1 is a possible D gene (6 bases). CDR1 is KGHDR and CDR2 is SFDVKD in the germline V gene. This CDR3 contains 14 residues. Trimming pared 4 bases from V and 4 bases from J, leaving 12 bases between. The CDR3 DNA sequence: TGTGCCACCAGTGACCGACAGGCCGGCTATGGCTACACCTTC. As protein: CATSDRQAGYGYTF.

The V gene is TRBV6-5, the J gene TRBJ2-7; 9 bases match TRBD1. The germline CDR1 and CDR2 sequences are MNHEY and SVGAGI. Trimming took 8 bases from V and 3 from J; bases not matched to a gene: 5. This CDR3 comprises 13 residues. The CDR3 reads CASRRDRVYEQYF. CDR3 DNA: TGTGCCAGCCGGCGGGACAGGGTCTACGAGCAGTACTTC.

V usage is TRBV27 and J usage is TRBJ2-5; TRBD1 aligns across 8 bases. The CDR3 runs to 15 residues. Germline V gene lookup returns CDR1 MNHEY and CDR2 SMNVEV (reference sequence). With 8 bases clipped from V and 4 bases from J, the junction kept 12 bases outside the gene matches. CDR3: CASRDRPPKGETQYF. For the CDR3, the DNA is TGTGCCAGCCGGGACAGGCCGCCGAAGGGAGAGACCCAGTACTTC.

This chain links TRBV5-1 with TRBJ2-3; 8 nucleotides agree with TRBD1. The CDR3 has 17 amino acids. The germline CDR1 and CDR2 sequences are SGHRS and YFSETQ. Losses at the gene ends were 7 bases for V and 0 bases for J; bases not matched to a gene: 13. CDR3 loop: CASRRIGQGYSTDTQYF. In nucleotides, the CDR3 is TGCGCCAGCCGACGTATCGGACAGGGATATAGCACAGATACGCAGTATTTT.

The gene calls are TRBV9 and TRBJ2-1; the match to TRBD2 covers 8 bases. This CDR3 comprises 14 residues. V lost 2 bases to trimming and J lost 5 bases; unmatched junction nucleotides: 3. Per germline, CDR1 SGDLS and CDR2 YYNGEE. This CDR3 is CASSVSGNDNEQFF. CDR3 coding DNA: TGTGCCAGCAGCGTTAGCGGGAACGACAATGAGCAGTTCTTC.

The chain links TRBV24-1 to TRBJ2-2; 7 nucleotides agree with TRBD2. Germline trimming cut 4 bases from V and 3 bases from J; bases unmatched to any gene: 4. CDR3 length: 15 residues. Germline V gene lookup returns CDR1 KGHDR and CDR2 SFDVKD. The CDR3 nucleotides read TGTGCCACCAGTGACCAAGGGAGGGACACCGGGGAGCTGTTTTTT. Translated: CATSDQGRDTGELFF.